This T cell receptor beta chain is from a study of long-term antiretroviral therapy in people with HIV. The study's findings and limits: Clones showing expansion before ART dominated the repertoire at all time points. Transplant donor controls retained higher diversity, though diversity increased after ART. Repertoires with HIV possessed tighter CDR3 length spans than those of controls. From about 2003 to 2018, blood was obtained, possibly while participants received older ART regimens.

An immunoSEQ assay, version v3.0, was performed at survey level. Sequenced by immunoSEQ multiplex PCR; TCRdb stores in-frame clones only, minus some. The data contain 30,000 or so clones, 93% of them singletons. About this clone itself: Its matching antigen is unknown.

This CDR3 region has 13 residues. The rearrangement joins TRBV5-2 to TRBJ1-1. TRBV5-2 is a documented pseudogene. The sample was unsorted PBMCs, taken 6.2 years after starting antiretroviral therapy. The TCR was taken from a man in his forties or fifties with HIV. The CDR3 bases are TGTGCCAGCAGCTTAGCGTGGAACACTGAAGCTTTCTTT. This gives the protein CASSLAWNTEAFF.